The rows below give T cell receptor beta chains drawn from one sample of a study of a mutant IDH1 vaccine in newly diagnosed glioma. No antigen has been assigned to these receptors. Assay: immunoSEQ multiplex PCR; the TCRdb copy retains only in-frame clones and omits some. The table includes roughly 130,000 clones, about 80% detected once. Sequencing used PBMCs, obtained from a glioma patient whose treatment included an IDH1 peptide vaccine. The receptors here all came from a middle-aged man with glioma. Both conserved end residues are part of each CDR3. A D gene is named only where the DNA matches it firmly.

V gene: TRBV7-9; D gene: NA; J gene: TRBJ1-5; CDR3 protein: CASSLLFGGHQPQHF
V gene: TRBV5-5; D gene: TRBD1; J gene: TRBJ2-1; CDR3 protein: CASSLRDSPYNEQFF
V gene: TRBV7-6; D gene: TRBD2; J gene: TRBJ2-3; CDR3 protein: CASSPEGLAGDADTQYF
V gene: TRBV2; D gene: TRBD2; J gene: TRBJ2-2; CDR3 protein: CASISMVAGFGELFF
V gene: TRBV29-1; D gene: NA; J gene: TRBJ2-4; CDR3 protein: CSVETWRAKNIQYF
V gene: TRBV19; D gene: NA; J gene: TRBJ1-5; CDR3 protein: CASSIVGLGSNQPQHF
V gene: TRBV5-1; D gene: NA; J gene: TRBJ2-7; CDR3 protein: CASSLGGSGFYEQYF
V gene: TRBV6-5; D gene: NA; J gene: TRBJ1-1; CDR3 protein: CASSYGGGTEAFF
V gene: TRBV7-2; D gene: NA; J gene: TRBJ1-5; CDR3 protein: CASSAPGWNQPQHF
V gene: TRBV7-2; D gene: NA; J gene: TRBJ2-3; CDR3 protein: CASSLAGLNTDTQYF
V gene: TRBV18; D gene: NA; J gene: TRBJ2-3; CDR3 protein: CASSPPGTSTDTQYF
V gene: TRBV5-4; D gene: TRBD2; J gene: TRBJ2-3; CDR3 protein: CASSFSGGRADTQYF
V gene: TRBV7-2; D gene: NA; J gene: TRBJ2-5; CDR3 protein: CASSFQGLETQYF
V gene: TRBV2; D gene: NA; J gene: TRBJ2-1; CDR3 protein: CASRMTRYNEQFF
V gene: TRBV7-7; D gene: TRBD1; J gene: TRBJ2-5; CDR3 protein: CASSATGGETQYF
V gene: TRBV5-1; D gene: TRBD1; J gene: NA; CDR3 protein: CASSLGPGGSVYEQYF